These 26 T cell receptor beta chains share one sample of origin, sequenced in a study of blood T cell repertoires in COVID-19. The method was immunoSEQ multiplex PCR; TCRdb's version includes in-frame clones alone and lacks a portion of them. The sample consists of 140,000 to 150,000 clones, 75% to 85% of them appearing once. Material for sequencing was peripheral blood. The receptors were sampled from a man aged 65 to 79 who had recovered from COVID-19.

The chain employs TRBV6-6 and TRBJ2-7, with TRBD2 matching 7 bases. CDR1 MNHNY and CDR2 SVGAGI come from the germline V gene (reference sequence). CDR3 length: 16 residues. V shed 7 bases and J 2 bases; nucleotides not matched to a gene: 14. CDR3 in amino acids: CASIEIPSSGTYEQYF. CDR3 DNA sequence: TGTGCCAGCATCGAAATCCCATCTAGCGGCACCTACGAGCAGTACTTC.

The chain uses TRBV7-3 and TRBJ2-7; 7 nucleotides align to TRBD2. The germline V gene encodes CDR1 SGHTA and CDR2 FQGTGA. V dropped 4 bases and J dropped 6; count of bases not matched to a gene: 9. The CDR3 is made up of 14 amino acids. The CDR3 region is CASSSSGKAGEQYF. The CDR3 DNA is TGTGCCAGCAGCTCTAGCGGCAAAGCGGGCGAGCAGTACTTC.

This chain uses TRBV7-2 with TRBJ1-2; D unclear. The CDR3 sequence is 15 residues long. Germline-derived CDR1 and CDR2 are SGHTA and FQGNSA. V lost 1 base and J lost 6, with 15 bases in between. The CDR3 DNA follows: TGTGCCAGCAGCTTAGGTCAGGTGTCTGTGGATGGCTACACCTTC. It is translated as CASSLGQVSVDGYTF.

V is TRBV5-6 and J is TRBJ1-5, with 10 bases fitting TRBD1. With 2 bases clipped from V and 6 bases from J, the junction kept 8 bases outside the gene matches. Germline CDR1 reads SGHDT; CDR2 reads YYEEEE. The CDR3 spans 16 residues. The CDR3 nucleotides read TGTGCCAGCAGCTTTCGGGACAGGGGTTTATTTCAGCCCCAGCATTTT. Protein sequence: CASSFRDRGLFQPQHF.

The chain couples TRBV10-3 to TRBJ2-7; 7 bases line up with TRBD2. The length of the CDR3 is 16 residues. Per the germline V gene, CDR1 is ENHRY and CDR2 is SYGVKD. V was clipped by 4 bases and J by 0 bases; unmatched bases: 9. The chain's CDR3 is CAISGALARNSYEQYF. The CDR3 bases are TGTGCCATCAGTGGGGCACTAGCGCGAAACTCCTACGAGCAGTACTTC.

This clone was observed a few times. This chain connects TRBV5-4 to TRBJ2-7; 9 bases match TRBD1. The ends lost 4 bases at V and 7 bases at J; junction bases unmatched: 6. The CDR3 is made up of 13 amino acids. Germline CDR1 and CDR2: SGHNT and YYREEE (reference sequence). For the CDR3, the DNA is TGTGCCAGCAGCATCGGACAGGGGAAGGAGCAGTACTTC. This sequence encodes CASSIGQGKEQYF.

This clone appeared a single time. The rearrangement joins TRBV29-1 to TRBJ1-2; unclear D gene. The CDR3 has 14 residues. CDR1 and CDR2 (germline): SQVTM, ANQGSEA. The ends were cut back, 3 bases at V and 3 bases at J, with 14 bases in the middle. The CDR3 here is CSVERALRDYGYTF. CDR3 DNA sequence: TGCAGCGTTGAGAGGGCCCTAAGGGACTATGGCTACACCTTC.

V and J are TRBV4-1 and TRBJ1-1; TRBD1 might be the D (5 bases). V lost 5 bases and J lost 7, with 14 bases in between. The CDR3 extends over 13 amino acids. Germline V lookup: CDR1 MGHRA, CDR2 YSYEKL. The CDR3 DNA is TGCGCCAGCAGCTTGCGACAGCCATATGAAGCTTTCTTT. Translating it yields CASSLRQPYEAFF.

The genes are TRBV11-2 and TRBJ2-2, with D possibly TRBD1 on 5 matching bases. V was trimmed by 4 bases and J by 1 base, leaving 7 bases between them. Germline CDR1 reads SGHAT; CDR2 reads FQNNGV. This CDR3 is 14 amino acids long. The CDR3 loop is CASSSTGNTGELFF. As DNA, the CDR3 is TGTGCCAGCAGCTCAACAGGGAACACCGGGGAGCTGTTTTTT.

In this sample, this clone turned up a few times. This chain connects TRBV5-1 to TRBJ2-1; maybe TRBD2 (5 bases). Germline V gene sequence: CDR1 SGHRS, CDR2 YFSETQ. CDR3 size: 12 residues. V lost 5 bases to trimming and J lost 10 bases, with 13 bases between them. The CDR3 coding sequence is TGCGCCAGCAGTCTCCCGTCGGGGGAGCAGTTCTTC. Protein: CASSLPSGEQFF.

Concerning this clone itself: Other DNA sequences in the same sample also yield this CDR3. This chain connects TRBV5-1 to TRBJ1-1, with D perhaps TRBD1 (5 bases). This CDR3 has 14 residues. Trimming removed 4 bases at V and 0 bases at J, with 10 bases between. Germline V lookup: CDR1 SGHRS, CDR2 YFSETQ. DNA for the CDR3: TGCGCCAGCAGCCGCGACAGTTTGAACACTGAAGCTTTCTTT. Its protein is CASSRDSLNTEAFF.

The CDR3, as DNA: TGTGCCAGCAGATTAGAACAGGGGTCTCCTAGGGAGCAGTACTTC. Translated, it gives CASRLEQGSPREQYF. This chain connects TRBV6-5 to TRBJ2-7, with 7 bases fitting TRBD1. This CDR3 region has 15 residues. V lost 6 bases, J lost 7 bases, and 15 bases stayed unmatched. Germline V CDR1 and CDR2: MNHEY, SVGAGI.

This chain joins TRBV7-2 and TRBJ2-7, with D possibly matching TRBD1 (6 bases). The V gene's germline CDR1 is SGHTA and CDR2 FQGNSA. This CDR3 spans 12 amino acids. Trimming pared 4 bases from V and 2 bases from J, leaving 6 bases between. CDR3 DNA sequence: TGTGCCAGCAGCTGGGACACCTACGAGCAGTACTTC. It is translated as CASSWDTYEQYF.

The rearrangement links TRBV19 to TRBJ1-5, with a tentative D call TRBD1 (6 bases). V was shortened by 4 bases and J by 5 bases, with 9 bases between the two germline ends. CDR3 length: 13 residues. From germline, CDR1 is LNHDA and CDR2 SQIVND (reference sequence). The CDR3 DNA follows: TGTGCCAGTAGTAAAGGGGGGGATCAGCCCCAGCATTTT. It is translated as CASSKGGDQPQHF. The full variable domain, with the rest looked up from reference TRBV19 and TRBJ1-5, is DGGITQSPKYLFRKEGQNVTLSCEQNLNHDAMYWYRQDPGQGLRLIYYSQIVNDFQKGDIAEGYSVSREKKESFPLTVTSAQKNPTAFYLCASSKGGDQPQHFGDGTRLSIL.

The chain combines TRBV27 with TRBJ1-5, with TRBD1 identical over 7 bases. The CDR3 runs 16 residues. The trim removed 5 bases at V and 2 bases at J, leaving 9 bases unmatched. Looked up from germline, CDR1 is MNHEY and CDR2 is SMNVEV (reference sequence). Here the CDR3 DNA reads TGTGCCAGCAGTCCTCAGACAGGGTTTGGCAATCAGCCCCAGCATTTT. Protein sequence: CASSPQTGFGNQPQHF.

This clone was counted once. The genes are TRBV7-2 and TRBJ1-4; 7 bases agree with TRBD1. Germline-derived CDR1 and CDR2 are SGHTA and FQGNSA. This CDR3 has 16 residues. V gave up 6 bases and J gave up 11 bases; unmatched junction bases: 18. CDR3 protein: CASSPFRDRLMRKLFF. The DNA for the CDR3 is TGTGCCAGCAGTCCATTCCGGGACAGACTTATGAGGAAACTGTTTTTT.

The chain couples TRBV6-2 or TRBV6-3 to TRBJ1-1; 8 bases map to TRBD1. After removal of 5 bases from V and 7 bases from J, the junction contained 15 bases not matched to a gene. The CDR3 loop spans 16 amino acids. Per germline, CDR1 MNHEY and CDR2 SVGEGT. In nucleotides, the CDR3 is TGTGCCAGCAGTCCACGGTGGGCAGGGGGCTTGGGTGAAGCTTTCTTT. Translation: CASSPRWAGGLGEAFF.

The chain recombines TRBV30 with TRBJ2-2; no firm D call. Germline CDR1 GTSNPN, CDR2 SVGIG (reference sequence). Trimming took off 2 bases at V and 4 bases at J, with 5 bases between the two ends. The CDR3 covers 12 residues. CDR3 coding DNA: TGTGCCTGGAGTCCGGGCACCGGGGAGCTGTTTTTT. It translates to CAWSPGTGELFF.

V is TRBV5-1 and J is TRBJ1-6; 8 nucleotides align to TRBD1. V gave up 4 bases and J gave up 8 bases; unmatched junction bases: 8. The CDR3 runs 15 residues. Germline V CDR1 and CDR2: SGHRS, YFSETQ. The CDR3 sequence: CASSPGTGGDSPLHF. CDR3 bases: TGCGCCAGCAGCCCTGGGACAGGAGGCGATTCACCCCTCCACTTT.

This clone was found many times. This rearrangement joins TRBV9 to TRBJ1-1; D call uncertain. Germline assignment: CDR1 SGDLS and CDR2 YYNGEE. Deletions cut 4 bases from V and 1 base from J, with 11 bases between. The CDR3 contains 14 residues. CDR3 protein: CASSPREGNTEAFF. In nucleotides, the CDR3 is TGTGCCAGCAGCCCTCGTGAGGGGAACACTGAAGCTTTCTTT. Based on the CDR3 plus reference TRBV9 and TRBJ1-1, the full variable domain is DSGVTQTPKHLITATGQRVTLRCSPRSGDLSVYWYQQSLDQGLQFLIQYYNGEERAKGNILERFSAQQFPDLHSELNLSSLELGDSALYFCASSPREGNTEAFFGQGTRLTVV.

This clone was counted a few times. This chain links TRBV5-6 with TRBJ2-2; 13 nucleotides align to TRBD2. The CDR3 runs to 16 residues. Per germline, CDR1 SGHDT and CDR2 YYEEEE. The junction had 5 bases not matched to a gene; V was cut back by 1 base and J by 8 bases. CDR3 coding DNA: TGTGCCAGCAGCTTGACGGGACTAGCGGGATTGGGGGAGCTGTTTTTT. It yields the protein CASSLTGLAGLGELFF.

This chain joins TRBV5-1 and TRBJ2-7; D remains ambiguous. Trimming cost V 6 bases and J 3 bases, with 7 bases left between them. The CDR3 is made up of 11 amino acids. CDR1 SGHRS and CDR2 YFSETQ come from the germline V gene. CDR3 nucleotide sequence: TGCGCCAGCAAATCGTACTACGAGCAGTACTTC. Amino acids: CASKSYYEQYF. The whole variable domain, filled in from reference TRBV5-1 and TRBJ2-7, reads KAGVTQTPRYLIKTRGQQVTLSCSPISGHRSVSWYQQTPGQGLQFLFEYFSETQRNKGNFPGRFSGRQFSNSRSEMNVSTLELGDSALYLCASKSYYEQYFGPGTRLTVT.

The chain couples TRBV4-1 to TRBJ1-1; D might be TRBD1 (5 bases). This CDR3 contains 13 residues. Per germline, CDR1 MGHRA and CDR2 YSYEKL. V was trimmed by 2 bases and J by 4 bases, leaving 8 bases between them. CDR3 sequence: CASSQWGGTEAFF. CDR3 nucleotide sequence: TGCGCCAGCAGCCAATGGGGGGGCACTGAAGCTTTCTTT.

The gene calls are TRBV5-8 and TRBJ1-1; D possibly corresponds to TRBD1 (5 bases). CDR1 and CDR2 from the germline V gene are SGHTS and YDEGEE. This CDR3 comprises 17 residues. Trimming removed 4 bases at V and 1 base at J, with 20 bases between. The CDR3 here is CASSRGVDGYSNTEAFF. The CDR3, as DNA: TGTGCCAGCAGCCGGGGGGTGGACGGGTACTCGAACACTGAAGCTTTCTTT.

The chain employs TRBV7-8 and TRBJ1-1; D may be TRBD1 (5 bases). Trimming stripped 2 bases from V and 6 bases from J, with 13 bases between. The germline V gene has CDR1 SGHVS and CDR2 FQNEAQ. This CDR3 is built from 14 residues. CDR3 nucleotide sequence: TGTGCCAGCAGCTTATTCAACGACAGTCCTGAAGCTTTCTTT. It specifies CASSLFNDSPEAFF.

J is TRBJ1-4 and V is TRBV4-3; D gene ambiguous. The CDR3 covers 15 residues. Germline CDR1 reads LGHNA; CDR2 reads YSLEER. Trimming took off 4 bases at V and 0 bases at J, with 9 bases between the two ends. The DNA of the CDR3 is TGCGCCAGCAGCCCGACTTTTGCAACTAATGAAAAACTGTTTTTT. Amino acid sequence: CASSPTFATNEKLFF.